This T cell receptor beta chain stems from a study of T cell responses to AZD1222 COVID-19 vaccine. Background on the study: Second-dose recipients at about 4 or about 12 weeks were treated as one pooled group. Study results and caveats: Reports indicate that nearly half of spike-specific TCRs are directed at unmutated variant regions. Spike-specific TCR depth and breadth grew after two AZD1222 doses. Females outnumbered males among donors, who were mostly white British; clonal diversity was possibly underestimated.

CDR3 length: 19 residues. After removal of 0 bases from V and 0 bases from J, the junction contained 4 bases not matched to a gene. Germline values: CDR1 SGHRS, CDR2 YFSETQ. This clone came up once. Antigen: not known. TCRdb's table, derived via immunoSEQ multiplex PCR, lists solely in-frame clones and lacks some. Of about 85,000 clones in the sample, approximately 88% were seen once. The input for sequencing was peripheral blood, taken on day 0 of AZD1222 vaccination. V usage is TRBV5-1 and J usage is TRBJ2-1; 15 nucleotides line up with TRBD2. This sequence was found in an adult in good health. The DNA for the CDR3 is TGCGCCAGCAGCTTGGGGGGACTAGCGGGAGGCCGCTCCTACAATGAGCAGTTCTTC. The encoded protein is CASSLGGLAGGRSYNEQFF.